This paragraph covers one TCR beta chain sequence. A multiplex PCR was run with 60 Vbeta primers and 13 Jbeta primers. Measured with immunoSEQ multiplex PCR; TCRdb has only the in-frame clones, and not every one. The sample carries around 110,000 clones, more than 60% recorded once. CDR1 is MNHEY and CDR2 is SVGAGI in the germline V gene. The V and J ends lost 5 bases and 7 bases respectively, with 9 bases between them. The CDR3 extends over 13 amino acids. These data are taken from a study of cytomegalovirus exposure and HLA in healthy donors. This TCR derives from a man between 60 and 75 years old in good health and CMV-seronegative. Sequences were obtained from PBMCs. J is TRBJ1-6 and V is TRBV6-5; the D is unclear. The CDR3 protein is CASSEAENSPLHF. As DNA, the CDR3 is TGTGCCAGCAGTGAAGCTGAAAATTCACCCCTCCACTTT.